The 23 T cell receptor beta chains presented below share a single source sample, sequenced in a study of T-cell memory formation after mild COVID-19. TCRdb independently ran MiXCR on the 5' RACE reads; one entry per CDR3 protein. In the table there are more than 300,000 distinct CDR3 sequences, roughly an eighth of which are singletons. Input material: PBMCs or a T cell subset sorted from them (not recorded which). The source is a man between 18 and 29 years old who had mild COVID-19 (a few samples of this study predate the infection). Cell type and time point are not known.

The chain joins TRBV2 to TRBJ2-5; TRBD1 aligns across 7 bases. Trimming cost V 7 bases and J 5 bases; bases outside gene matches: 10. The CDR3 contains 14 residues. Germline CDR1 and CDR2: SNHLY and FYNNEI. The CDR3 DNA follows: TGTGCCAGCACCCGACAGGGCCCTGATGAGACCCAGTACTTC. Amino acid sequence: CASTRQGPDETQYF.

This clonotype has more than one count but fewer than ten. This chain uses TRBV2 with TRBJ2-7; 7 bases match TRBD1. The CDR3 sequence is 16 residues long. Germline V gives CDR1 SNHLY, CDR2 FYNNEI. Trimming at V came to 1 base and at J to 0 bases, leaving 6 bases not matched to a gene. The CDR3 protein is CASSEGGTVLSYEQYF. CDR3 in DNA: TGTGCCAGCAGTGAAGGGGGGACAGTCCTCTCCTACGAGCAGTACTTC.

The table lists this clonotype with a few counts. The V and J genes are TRBV3-1 and TRBJ2-2; D perhaps matches TRBD2 (5 bases). The CDR3 loop spans 14 amino acids. CDR1 is LGHDT and CDR2 is YNNKEL in the germline V gene (reference sequence). V was shortened by 6 bases and J by 14 bases, with 22 bases between the two germline ends. In DNA form, the CDR3 reads TGTGCCAGCAGTCGAGCGAGCGGATCGAGTTATCTGTTTTTT. As protein: CASSRASGSSYLFF.

The V call is TRBV7-9, the J call TRBJ1-1; possibly TRBD1 for D (5 bases). The CDR3 runs 15 residues. Looked up from germline, CDR1 is SEHNR and CDR2 is FQNEAQ (reference sequence). Trimming cost V 8 bases and J 5 bases, with 21 bases left between them. This CDR3 reads CASGEQGAGRTEAFF. The CDR3 DNA sequence: TGTGCCAGCGGGGAGCAGGGCGCCGGAAGAACTGAAGCTTTCTTT. Looking up the rest from reference TRBV7-9 and TRBJ1-1 gives the full variable domain: DTGVSQNPRHKITKRGQNVTFRCDPISEHNRLYWYRQTLGQGPEFLTYFQNEAQLEKSRLLSDRFSAERPKGSFSTLEIQRTEQGDSAMYLCASGEQGAGRTEAFFGQGTRLTVV.

This clonotype was counted between two and nine times. V usage is TRBV10-2 and J usage is TRBJ2-6; 8 bases align to TRBD1. V gave up 8 bases and J gave up 1 base; unmatched junction bases: 10. The CDR3 is 17 residues long. CDR1 and CDR2 (germline): WSHSY, SAAADI. The CDR3 is CASRPGQGRSGANVLTF. CDR3 DNA sequence: TGCGCCAGCCGTCCCGGACAGGGAAGGTCTGGGGCCAACGTCCTGACTTTC.

This clonotype was picked up many times. This rearrangement joins TRBV7-9 to TRBJ2-6, with TRBD1 identical over 8 bases. Germline V gene lookup returns CDR1 SEHNR and CDR2 FQNEAQ (reference sequence). The CDR3 is 17 amino acids. Trimming cost V 6 bases and J 2 bases; bases outside gene matches: 9. CDR3 bases: TGTGCCAGCAGAAGGACAGGGCAGGGGGCTGGGGCCAACGTCCTGACTTTC. Its protein product is CASRRTGQGAGANVLTF.

The chain carries TRBV9 and TRBJ2-5; 10 nucleotides agree with TRBD1. The germline gives CDR1 SGDLS, CDR2 YYNGEE. The CDR3 has 14 amino acids. V shed 3 bases and J 5 bases; nucleotides not matched to a gene: 4. The CDR3 sequence: CASSAGQGRETQYF. Written as DNA, the CDR3 is TGTGCCAGCAGCGCGGGACAGGGGAGGGAGACCCAGTACTTC.

This clonotype has only a few counts. As DNA, the CDR3 is TGTGCCAGCAGTTCCGACCAGGGAACCTATGGCTACACCTTC. Encoded protein: CASSSDQGTYGYTF. The chain couples TRBV12-3 or TRBV12-4 to TRBJ1-2, with D maybe TRBD1 (5 bases). This CDR3 comprises 14 residues. Trimming removed 4 bases at V and 4 bases at J, with 13 bases between.

This clonotype was seen only a few times. The chain has TRBV11-2 and TRBJ2-3; 12 nucleotides line up with TRBD2. The CDR3 is 15 amino acids. The V and J ends lost 5 bases and 5 bases, in that order; junction bases with no gene match: 5. Per the germline V gene, CDR1 is SGHAT and CDR2 is FQNNGV. The CDR3 region has the DNA TGTGCCAGCAGCCAAGGACTAGCGGGAATAGATACGCAGTATTTT. Encoded protein: CASSQGLAGIDTQYF. The full variable domain, rest sourced from reference TRBV11-2 and TRBJ2-3, is EAGVAQSPRYKIIEKRQSVAFWCNPISGHATLYWYQQILGQGPKLLIQFQNNGVVDDSQLPKDRFSAERLKGVDSTLKIQPAKLEDSAVYLCASSQGLAGIDTQYFGPGTRLTVL.

This clonotype has more than one count but fewer than ten. The chain recombines TRBV6-5 with TRBJ1-1, with 8 bases fitting TRBD1. The CDR3 contains 12 residues. The ends lost 5 bases at V and 7 bases at J; junction bases unmatched: 3. Germline CDR1 and CDR2: MNHEY and SVGAGI. The CDR3 sequence is CASSTGGNEAFF. The CDR3 DNA sequence: TGTGCCAGCAGTACAGGGGGAAATGAAGCTTTCTTT.

Only a few counts were recorded for this clonotype. The chain joins TRBV9 to TRBJ2-3, with D unresolved. Deletions cut 0 bases from V and 5 bases from J, with 7 bases between. The length of the CDR3 is 13 residues. Germline loops: CDR1 SGDLS, CDR2 YYNGEE. CDR3 bases: TGTGCCAGCAGCGTAGCTACCGGAGATACGCAGTATTTT. It is translated as CASSVATGDTQYF. The whole variable domain, filled in from reference TRBV9 and TRBJ2-3, reads DSGVTQTPKHLITATGQRVTLRCSPRSGDLSVYWYQQSLDQGLQFLIQYYNGEERAKGNILERFSAQQFPDLHSELNLSSLELGDSALYFCASSVATGDTQYFGPGTRLTVL.

CDR3 region: CASSPRLENTEAFF. DNA for the CDR3: TGTGCCAGCAGCCCCCGTTTGGAGAACACTGAAGCTTTCTTT. The chain links TRBV6-5 to TRBJ1-1; D gene uncertain. The CDR3 is 14 amino acids. Germline assignment: CDR1 MNHEY and CDR2 SVGAGI. Trimming took 6 bases from V and 1 from J, leaving 12 bases between them.

In this sample, this clonotype turned up a few times. V gene TRBV7-2 combines with J gene TRBJ2-4; D tentatively reads TRBD1 or TRBD2 (5 bases each). Trimming took 6 bases from V and 5 from J, leaving 17 bases between them. Germline V gene sequence: CDR1 SGHTA, CDR2 FQGNSA. CDR3 length equals 15 residues. This CDR3 reads CASSPIWDRQNIQYF. In DNA, the CDR3 is TGTGCCAGCAGTCCTATTTGGGACCGACAAAACATTCAGTACTTC.

This clonotype was counted between two and nine times. The chain has TRBV6-2 or TRBV6-3 and TRBJ2-3; TRBD2 might be the D (6 bases). The CDR3 has 13 amino acids. Trimming stripped 8 bases from V and 10 bases from J, with 19 bases between. Germline loops: CDR1 MNHEY, CDR2 SVGEGT. CDR3: CASGPRDSLAQYF. CDR3 bases: TGTGCCAGCGGACCCCGGGACTCCCTGGCGCAGTATTTT.

This chain links TRBV11-2 with TRBJ2-5; D is uncertain. Germline-derived CDR1 and CDR2 are SGHAT and FQNNGV. The CDR3 contains 15 residues. V dropped 1 base and J dropped 8 bases, with 17 bases sitting between them. The CDR3, as DNA: TGTGCCAGCAGCTTAGCTGTCCTCCCAGAGATCACCCAGTACTTC. This encodes CASSLAVLPEITQYF.

The count of this clonotype is one. This rearrangement joins TRBV2 to TRBJ2-7; 8 bases line up with TRBD1. J was trimmed by 6 bases and V by 10 bases; bases with no gene match: 5. The V gene's germline CDR1 is SNHLY and CDR2 FYNNEI. The CDR3 consists of 11 residues. Written as DNA, the CDR3 is TGTGCCAACAGGGGGTCGGGCGAGCAGTACTTC. Its translation is CANRGSGEQYF.

The V call is TRBV20-1, the J call TRBJ1-2, with unresolved D. This CDR3 is 14 amino acids long. V lost 4 bases, J lost 0 bases, and 12 bases lay in between. CDR1 is DFQATT, CDR2 SNEGSKA, per germline (reference sequence). CDR3: CSATGPTSNYGYTF. CDR3 nucleotide sequence: TGCAGTGCTACCGGGCCCACGTCTAACTATGGCTACACCTTC.

This clonotype was counted only a few times. The chain recombines TRBV7-6 with TRBJ2-1; D may correspond to TRBD1 or TRBD2 (6 bases each). Deletions cut 5 bases from V and 6 bases from J, with 14 bases between. The CDR3 is made up of 14 amino acids. In germline, CDR1 is SGHVS, CDR2 FNYEAQ. The CDR3 nucleotides are TGTGCCAGCAGCCACGCCCGGGGGCGCAATGAGCAGTTCTTC. Protein sequence: CASSHARGRNEQFF.

This clonotype has a count of ten or more. This chain uses TRBV12-5 with TRBJ2-7; D is possibly TRBD1 (6 bases). This CDR3 has 13 amino acids. Trimming removed 5 bases at V and 0 bases at J, with 8 bases between. CDR1 is LGHNT, CDR2 FRNRAP, per germline. The CDR3 spells CASGGTNSYEQYF. The CDR3 DNA follows: TGTGCTAGTGGTGGGACAAACTCCTACGAGCAGTACTTC.

The table lists this clonotype with many counts. This sequence joins TRBV11-2 and TRBJ2-1; D not resolved. The CDR3 length is 16 residues. Trimming stripped 3 bases from V and 5 bases from J, with 17 bases between. Germline lookup yields CDR1 SGHAT and CDR2 FQNNGV. The CDR3 spells CASSFVRSSKHNEQFF. DNA for the CDR3: TGTGCCAGCAGCTTTGTGCGGTCTTCAAAGCACAATGAGCAGTTCTTC. Based on the CDR3 plus reference TRBV11-2 and TRBJ2-1, the full variable domain is EAGVAQSPRYKIIEKRQSVAFWCNPISGHATLYWYQQILGQGPKLLIQFQNNGVVDDSQLPKDRFSAERLKGVDSTLKIQPAKLEDSAVYLCASSFVRSSKHNEQFFGPGTRLTVL.

This clonotype occurred a few times. This sequence joins TRBV7-2 and TRBJ2-1; 9 nucleotides agree with TRBD2. CDR1 SGHTA and CDR2 FQGNSA come from the germline V gene. The V gene end was trimmed by 4 bases and the J gene end by 4 bases; junction bases not matched to a gene: 8. This CDR3 spans 16 amino acids. CDR3 bases: TGTGCCAGCAGCTCCATCAAACTAGCGGGTTACAATGAGCAGTTCTTC. This codes for CASSSIKLAGYNEQFF.

This chain joins TRBV30 and TRBJ2-1; 12 bases are shared with TRBD2. The germline gives CDR1 GTSNPN, CDR2 SVGIG (reference sequence). CDR3 size: 16 residues. V lost 8 bases to trimming and J lost 8 bases; unmatched junction nucleotides: 16. CDR3 region: CATLRASGGAGDEQFF. The DNA of the CDR3 is TGTGCCACCCTTAGGGCTAGCGGGGGGGCCGGTGATGAGCAGTTCTTC.

V is TRBV20-1 and J is TRBJ2-1; the D gene could be TRBD1 or TRBD2 (6 bases each). Germline assignment: CDR1 DFQATT and CDR2 SNEGSKA (reference sequence). CDR3 length: 15 residues. The V gene lost 2 bases and the J gene lost 7 bases, with 18 bases spanning the gap. CDR3: CSARSGGLRVNEQFF. As DNA, the CDR3 is TGCAGTGCTAGATCCGGGGGCCTCCGGGTGAATGAGCAGTTCTTC.